This note documents a single TCR beta chain sequence. This sample was taken from a study of CD8 T cells in Susac syndrome. TCR beta sequences were obtained from blood CD8+ and CD4+ T cells. CDR1 is SGHTA and CDR2 is FQGNSA in the germline V gene. V lost 2 bases to trimming and J lost 8 bases; unmatched junction nucleotides: 13. The CDR3 is 18 amino acids. Random hexamers were used to reverse transcribe the RNA input (about 0.45 to 1 ug). TCRdb reanalysed the immunoSEQ multiplex PCR reads using MiXCR and keeps one entry per CDR3 protein. The data hold 400,000 or so distinct CDR3 sequences, with more than 70% observed a single time.

The chain joins TRBV7-2 to TRBJ2-4, with 12 bases lining up with TRBD1. This TCR was sampled from a human donor with multiple sclerosis. The sample was CD8+ T cells from PBMCs. The CDR3 coding sequence is TGTGCCAGCAGCTTAAGTCCCCCCGGGACAGGGGGCAGGGACATTCAGTACTTC. Its translation is CASSLSPPGTGGRDIQYF.